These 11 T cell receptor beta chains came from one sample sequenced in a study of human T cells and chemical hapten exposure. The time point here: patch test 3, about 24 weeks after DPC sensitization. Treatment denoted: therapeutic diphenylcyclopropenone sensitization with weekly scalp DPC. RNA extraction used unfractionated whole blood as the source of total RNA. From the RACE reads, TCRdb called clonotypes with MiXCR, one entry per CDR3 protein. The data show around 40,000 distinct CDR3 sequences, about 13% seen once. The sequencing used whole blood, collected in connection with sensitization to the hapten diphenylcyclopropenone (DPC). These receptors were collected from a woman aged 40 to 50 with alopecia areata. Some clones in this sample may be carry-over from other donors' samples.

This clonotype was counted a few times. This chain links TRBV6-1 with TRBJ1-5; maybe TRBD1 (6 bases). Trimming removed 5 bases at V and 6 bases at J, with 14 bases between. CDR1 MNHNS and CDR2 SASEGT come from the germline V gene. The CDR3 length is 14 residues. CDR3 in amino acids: CASSPTGKGQPQHF. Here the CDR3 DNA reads TGTGCCAGCAGTCCAACAGGGAAGGGTCAGCCCCAGCATTTT.

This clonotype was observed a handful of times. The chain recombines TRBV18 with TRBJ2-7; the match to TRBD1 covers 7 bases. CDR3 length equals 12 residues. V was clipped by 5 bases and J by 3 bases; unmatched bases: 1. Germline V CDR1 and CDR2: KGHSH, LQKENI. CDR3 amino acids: CASSSGGYEQYF. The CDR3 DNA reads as TGTGCCAGCTCATCAGGGGGCTACGAGCAGTACTTC.

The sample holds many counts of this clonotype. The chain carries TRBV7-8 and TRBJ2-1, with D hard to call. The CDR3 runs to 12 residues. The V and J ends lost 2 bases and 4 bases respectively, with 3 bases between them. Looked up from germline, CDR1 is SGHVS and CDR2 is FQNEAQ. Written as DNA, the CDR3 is TGTGCCAGCAGCTTACTATACAATGAGCAGTTCTTC. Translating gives CASSLLYNEQFF.

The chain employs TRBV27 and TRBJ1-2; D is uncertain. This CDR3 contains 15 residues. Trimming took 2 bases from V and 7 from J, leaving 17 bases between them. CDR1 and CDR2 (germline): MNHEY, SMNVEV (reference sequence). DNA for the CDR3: TGTGCCAGCAGTTTAAAAGCGAATGCCCCCTTTGGCTACACCTTC. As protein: CASSLKANAPFGYTF.

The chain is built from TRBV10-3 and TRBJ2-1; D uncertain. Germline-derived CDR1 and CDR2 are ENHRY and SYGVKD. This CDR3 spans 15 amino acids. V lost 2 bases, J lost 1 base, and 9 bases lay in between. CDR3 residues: CAISEHSSSYNEQFF. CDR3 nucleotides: TGTGCCATCAGTGAGCACTCCTCGTCCTACAATGAGCAGTTCTTC.

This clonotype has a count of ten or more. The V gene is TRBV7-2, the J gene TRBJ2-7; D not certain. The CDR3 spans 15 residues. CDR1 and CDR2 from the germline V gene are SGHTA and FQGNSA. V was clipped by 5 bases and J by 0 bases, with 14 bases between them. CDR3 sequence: CASSARSGTSYEQYF. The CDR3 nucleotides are TGTGCCAGCAGCGCCCGCTCGGGCACCTCCTACGAGCAGTACTTC. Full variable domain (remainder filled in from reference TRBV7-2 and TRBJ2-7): GAGVSQSPSNKVTEKGKDVELRCDPISGHTALYWYRQSLGQGLEFLIYFQGNSAPDKSGLPSDRFSAERTGGSVSTLTIQRTQQEDSAVYLCASSARSGTSYEQYFGPGTRLTVT.

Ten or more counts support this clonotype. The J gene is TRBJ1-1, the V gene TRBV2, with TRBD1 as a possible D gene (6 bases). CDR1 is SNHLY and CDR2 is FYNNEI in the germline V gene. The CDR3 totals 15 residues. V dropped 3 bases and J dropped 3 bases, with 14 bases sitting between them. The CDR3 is CASSEDRGGDTEAFF. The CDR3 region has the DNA TGTGCCAGCAGTGAGGATCGAGGGGGGGACACTGAAGCTTTCTTT.

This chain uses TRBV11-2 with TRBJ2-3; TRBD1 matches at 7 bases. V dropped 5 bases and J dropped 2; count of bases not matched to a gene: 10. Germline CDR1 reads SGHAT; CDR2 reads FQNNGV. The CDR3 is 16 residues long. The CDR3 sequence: CASSDYMTGITDTQYF. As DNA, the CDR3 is TGTGCCAGCAGCGATTATATGACAGGGATCACAGATACGCAGTATTTT.

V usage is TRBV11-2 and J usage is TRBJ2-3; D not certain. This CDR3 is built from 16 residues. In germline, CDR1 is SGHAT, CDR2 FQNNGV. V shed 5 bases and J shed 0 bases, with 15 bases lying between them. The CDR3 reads CASSRMGTSSTDTQYF. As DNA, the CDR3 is TGTGCCAGCAGCCGCATGGGAACGTCTAGCACAGATACGCAGTATTTT. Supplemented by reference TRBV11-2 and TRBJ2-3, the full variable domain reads EAGVAQSPRYKIIEKRQSVAFWCNPISGHATLYWYQQILGQGPKLLIQFQNNGVVDDSQLPKDRFSAERLKGVDSTLKIQPAKLEDSAVYLCASSRMGTSSTDTQYFGPGTRLTVL.

CDR3 DNA sequence: TGTGCCAGCAGCGGGGGTTCTCTCTACGAGCAGTACTTC. It translates to CASSGGSLYEQYF. The gene calls are TRBV28 and TRBJ2-7; possible D gene TRBD2, 6 bases. Trimming stripped 6 bases from V and 3 bases from J, with 12 bases between. The CDR3 length is 13 residues. Germline V gene data show CDR1 as MDHEN and CDR2 as SYDVKM.

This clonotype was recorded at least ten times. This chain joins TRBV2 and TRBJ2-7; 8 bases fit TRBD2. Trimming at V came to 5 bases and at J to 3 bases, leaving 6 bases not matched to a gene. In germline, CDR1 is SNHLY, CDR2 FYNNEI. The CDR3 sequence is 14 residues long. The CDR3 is CASSPLAGVYEQYF. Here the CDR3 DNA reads TGTGCCAGCAGTCCTCTAGCGGGCGTCTACGAGCAGTACTTC.